The present entry profiles one T cell receptor beta chain with its context. This CDR3 has 14 amino acids. The V and J ends lost 5 bases and 4 bases respectively, with 9 bases between them. The germline V gene encodes CDR1 SGHTA and CDR2 FQGNSA. This sample is part of a study of blood T cell repertoires in COVID-19. Study as a whole: Samples taken during acute and convalescent COVID-19 were collected in the United States, Italy and Spain. T cells, B-cell-depleted T cells, or PBMCs provided the cDNA or gDNA that served as material.

Per the original methods: Counts of nucleated cells, estimated from reference gene primer amplification, were obtained. Method: immunoSEQ multiplex PCR; TCRdb's copy keeps in-frame clones and lacks some. V, J and clone size derive from that table, while D and trimming were established from the DNA sequence. The table records a few hundred thousand clones, 75% to 90% of them present only once. This receptor was identified in a human donor in a cohort sampled during active COVID-19. This chain joins TRBV7-2 and TRBJ2-6; tentative D call: TRBD2 (6 bases). Sequencing was carried out using peripheral blood. The CDR3 bases are TGTGCCAGCAGCCCAGGGAGGGGGGCCAACGTCCTGACTTTC. This gives the protein CASSPGRGANVLTF. Combining the CDR3 with reference TRBV7-2 and TRBJ2-6 gives the whole variable domain GAGVSQSPSNKVTEKGKDVELRCDPISGHTALYWYRQSLGQGLEFLIYFQGNSAPDKSGLPSDRFSAERTGGSVSTLTIQRTQQEDSAVYLCASSPGRGANVLTFGAGSRLTVL.